These 21 T cell receptor beta chains originate from one sample sequenced in a study of cytotoxic CD8 clonotypes in ibrutinib-treated CLL. Sequenced by immunoSEQ multiplex PCR; TCRdb stores in-frame clones only, minus some. This sample has over 95,000 clones, with 55% to 75% found just once. The input for sequencing was PBMCs, taken after 24 months of ibrutinib treatment. These TCRs come from a human donor with chronic lymphocytic leukemia.

The chain couples TRBV5-4 to TRBJ2-7; the D gene is possibly TRBD2 (7 bases). The CDR3 totals 15 residues. The germline gives CDR1 SGHNT, CDR2 YYREEE (reference sequence). Trimming removed 4 bases from V and 0 bases from J, with 14 bases in between. The DNA of the CDR3 is TGTGCCAGCAGCCGCGGGGGAGGGGGCTCCTACGAGCAGTACTTC. This sequence encodes CASSRGGGGSYEQYF.

Comment on this clone: The junction shows a germline mismatch at one end, possibly a read error. V usage is TRBV30 and J usage is TRBJ1-1, with a tentative D call TRBD1 (5 bases). Germline-derived CDR1 and CDR2 are GTSNPN and SVGIG (reference sequence). The CDR3 is 12 amino acids. The CDR3 here is CARRGLNTEAFF. The CDR3 DNA follows: TGTGCCAGGAGGGGCTTGAACACTGAAGCTTTCTTT.

The V gene is TRBV15, the J gene TRBJ2-7; 10 nucleotides line up with TRBD1. Germline CDR1 LNHNV, CDR2 YYDKDF (reference sequence). The CDR3 totals 18 residues. V shed 2 bases, J shed 5 bases, and the junction held 15 bases outside the gene matches. The CDR3 sequence is CATSRQGQGDPSRNEQYF. The CDR3 DNA is TGTGCCACCAGCAGACAAGGACAGGGGGATCCATCGAGAAACGAGCAGTACTTC.

The chain combines TRBV6-5 with TRBJ2-3; D is ambiguous. CDR1 MNHEY and CDR2 SVGAGI come from the germline V gene. Trimming removed 4 bases at V and 0 bases at J, with 14 bases between. The CDR3 has 16 residues. The CDR3 region has the DNA TGTGCCAGCAGTTCGACATTTACCACTAGCACAGATACGCAGTATTTT. Translating gives CASSSTFTTSTDTQYF.

J is TRBJ1-5 and V is TRBV7-9; D possibly corresponds to TRBD1 (6 bases). Trimming left V 6 bases short and J 7 bases short, with 13 bases between. The CDR3 covers 13 residues. Germline V CDR1 and CDR2: SEHNR, FQNEAQ (reference sequence). The CDR3 nucleotides read TGTGCCAGCAGTAGGACAGATCGGCAGCCCCAGCATTTT. Translation gives CASSRTDRQPQHF. Variable domain in full (rest from reference TRBV7-9 and TRBJ1-5): DTGVSQNPRHKITKRGQNVTFRCDPISEHNRLYWYRQTLGQGPEFLTYFQNEAQLEKSRLLSDRFSAERPKGSFSTLEIQRTEQGDSAMYLCASSRTDRQPQHFGDGTRLSIL.

The sample holds a few counts of this clone. This chain uses TRBV20-1 with TRBJ1-1; D is possibly TRBD1 (5 bases). Trimming stripped 3 bases from V and 11 bases from J, with 13 bases between. From germline, CDR1 is DFQATT and CDR2 SNEGSKA (reference sequence). There are 11 residues in the CDR3. The CDR3 loop reads CSASTVGRAFF. CDR3 coding DNA: TGCAGTGCTAGTACGGTGGGACGGGCTTTCTTT.

The chain links TRBV30 to TRBJ1-2; tentative D call: TRBD1 (5 bases). The germline V gene has CDR1 GTSNPN and CDR2 SVGIG (reference sequence). The length of the CDR3 is 14 residues. The V end lost 0 bases, the J end lost 7 bases, and 15 bases lay between the germline ends. CDR3 protein: CAWSVRGRDGGYTF. The CDR3 DNA is TGTGCCTGGAGTGTCCGAGGCAGGGATGGTGGCTACACCTTC.

The J gene is TRBJ1-2, the V gene TRBV25-1; D is possibly TRBD1 (6 bases). V shed 3 bases and J shed 4 bases, with 9 bases lying between them. The length of the CDR3 is 13 residues. The germline V gene encodes CDR1 MGHDK and CDR2 SYGVNS. The chain's CDR3 is CASSEPGVYGYTF. The DNA of the CDR3 is TGTGCCAGCAGTGAGCCAGGGGTCTATGGCTACACCTTC.

This clone has only a few counts. This sequence joins TRBV4-3 and TRBJ1-1, with D perhaps TRBD1 (5 bases). Germline assignment: CDR1 LGHNA and CDR2 YSLEER. The length of the CDR3 is 14 residues. The V and J ends lost 4 bases and 2 bases respectively, with 11 bases between them. The CDR3 DNA follows: TGCGCCAGCAGCCTAGGTACAGGAAACACTGAAGCTTTCTTT. Translated: CASSLGTGNTEAFF.

Only one count was recorded for this clone. The V and J genes are TRBV29-1 and TRBJ2-3, with 11 bases identical to TRBD2. V was clipped by 5 bases and J by 0 bases; unmatched bases: 7. The CDR3 spans 16 residues. Germline loops: CDR1 SQVTM, CDR2 ANQGSEA. CDR3 in amino acids: CSVHRIAGGSTDTQYF. The CDR3 DNA is TGCAGCGTTCATCGCATAGCGGGGGGGAGCACAGATACGCAGTATTTT.

The rearrangement links TRBV10-1 to TRBJ1-2, with 9 positions matching TRBD1. The CDR3 runs to 14 residues. The J segment lost 7 bases and the V segment lost 3 bases, leaving 6 bases of the junction unmatched. Germline V gene lookup returns CDR1 WNHNN and CDR2 SYGVQD (reference sequence). CDR3 in amino acids: CASSDQDRGRGYTF. CDR3 sequence (DNA): TGCGCCAGCAGTGATCAGGACAGGGGACGTGGCTACACCTTC.

V gene TRBV29-1 combines with J gene TRBJ1-1, with D possibly matching TRBD1 (6 bases). The germline CDR1 and CDR2 sequences are SQVTM and ANQGSEA. The V end lost 7 bases, the J end lost 1 base, and 10 bases lay between the germline ends. CDR3 size: 12 residues. The CDR3 DNA reads as TGCAGCGGTGGACAGACGAACACTGAAGCTTTCTTT. It translates to CSGGQTNTEAFF.

The rearrangement links TRBV5-1 to TRBJ2-1; 8 nucleotides agree with TRBD1. V gave up 3 bases and J gave up 9 bases; unmatched junction bases: 5. This CDR3 region has 13 residues. The V gene's germline CDR1 is SGHRS and CDR2 YFSETQ. This CDR3 reads CASSSQGAGEQFF. The CDR3 nucleotides are TGCGCCAGCAGCTCTCAGGGGGCAGGTGAGCAGTTCTTC.

The chain recombines TRBV9 with TRBJ2-3; D is unclear. CDR1 and CDR2 (germline): SGDLS, YYNGEE. V lost 0 bases and J 5 bases, leaving 7 bases between the germline ends. This CDR3 has 13 residues. CDR3 amino acids: CASSVASLDTQYF. CDR3 DNA: TGTGCCAGCAGCGTAGCTTCACTAGATACGCAGTATTTT. Filled out from reference TRBV9 and TRBJ2-3, the complete variable domain reads DSGVTQTPKHLITATGQRVTLRCSPRSGDLSVYWYQQSLDQGLQFLIQYYNGEERAKGNILERFSAQQFPDLHSELNLSSLELGDSALYFCASSVASLDTQYFGPGTRLTVL.

This chain joins TRBV9 and TRBJ2-7; D is uncertain. Germline V lookup: CDR1 SGDLS, CDR2 YYNGEE. The CDR3 is 14 amino acids. Trimming stripped 1 base from V and 6 bases from J, with 14 bases between. CDR3 region: CASSVMSGWGEQYF. In DNA form, the CDR3 reads TGTGCCAGCAGCGTAATGTCAGGCTGGGGCGAGCAGTACTTC.

The CDR3 DNA reads TGTGCCAGCAGCTCTTTATCCGGGGTAGAGACCCAGTACTTC. It codes for CASSSLSGVETQYF. The chain employs TRBV7-2 and TRBJ2-5, with a weak D call TRBD2 (5 bases). CDR3 length: 14 residues. Germline CDR1 SGHTA, CDR2 FQGNSA. Trimming took off 4 bases at V and 4 bases at J, with 13 bases between the two ends.

The chain is built from TRBV7-8 and TRBJ1-2, with unresolved D. CDR3 length: 12 amino acids. The germline V gene has CDR1 SGHVS and CDR2 FQNEAQ. The ends were cut back, 0 bases at V and 5 bases at J, with 4 bases in the middle. The CDR3 region has the DNA TGTGCCAGCAGCTTAGCCGGTTATGGCTACACCTTC. Its translation: CASSLAGYGYTF. The variable domain in full, completed from reference TRBV7-8 and TRBJ1-2, reads GAGVSQSPRYKVAKRGQDVALRCDPISGHVSLFWYQQALGQGPEFLTYFQNEAQLDKSGLPSDRFFAERPEGSVSTLKIQRTQQEDSAVYLCASSLAGYGYTFGSGTRLTVV.

This sequence joins TRBV7-9 and TRBJ1-4; weak D call: TRBD1 (5 bases). The CDR3 covers 15 residues. Germline V gives CDR1 SEHNR, CDR2 FQNEAQ (reference sequence). The V end was cut by 5 bases, the J end by 5 bases, with 15 bases between. This chain's CDR3 is CASSGPRDSNEKLFF. The DNA of the CDR3 is TGTGCCAGCAGCGGACCCCGGGACTCCAATGAAAAACTGTTTTTT.

The rearrangement links TRBV16 to TRBJ2-6; perhaps TRBD1 as D (6 bases). The V end was cut by 4 bases, the J end by 0 bases, with 7 bases between. Germline V CDR1 and CDR2: KGHSY, FQNENV. This CDR3 region has 15 residues. CDR3 protein: CASSRDNSGANVLTF. The CDR3 region has the DNA TGTGCCAGCAGCCGGGACAACTCTGGGGCCAACGTCCTGACTTTC.

The CDR3 sequence is CASSVQGGTGELFF. The CDR3 DNA sequence: TGTGCCAGCAGTGTGCAGGGGGGTACCGGGGAGCTGTTTTTT. The chain links TRBV6-1 to TRBJ2-2; possible D gene TRBD1, 7 bases. Germline CDR1 MNHNS, CDR2 SASEGT. The CDR3 sequence is 14 residues long. V was clipped by 4 bases and J by 5 bases, with 11 bases between them.

This rearrangement joins TRBV5-1 to TRBJ2-7; tentatively, D is TRBD1 (6 bases). This CDR3 is built from 13 residues. V was shortened by 4 bases and J by 3 bases, with 11 bases between the two germline ends. Looked up from germline, CDR1 is SGHRS and CDR2 is YFSETQ. CDR3 amino acids: CASSEGGYYEQYF. The CDR3 region has the DNA TGCGCCAGCAGCGAAGGGGGTTACTACGAGCAGTACTTC.